These 16 T cell receptor beta chains were sequenced from one sample in a study of shared clonotypes between healthy human individuals. TCRdb keeps only in-frame clones here, not all; method: immunoSEQ multiplex PCR. Among 180,000 or so clones listed, approximately 92% were seen once. Sample: naive CD4+ T cells sorted from blood. Subset indicated: CD45RA+ positively selected. Every receptor here comes from a woman under 40 in good health.

This chain joins TRBV15 and TRBJ1-2; 8 bases are a match to TRBD1. Germline CDR1 LNHNV, CDR2 YYDKDF (reference sequence). The CDR3 covers 17 residues. V dropped 3 bases and J dropped 1; count of bases not matched to a gene: 10. The CDR3 is CATSRESRGLLNYGYTF. Here the CDR3 DNA reads TGTGCCACCAGCAGGGAGAGCAGGGGGCTCCTTAACTATGGCTACACCTTC. The variable domain in full, completed from reference TRBV15 and TRBJ1-2, reads DAMVIQNPRYQVTQFGKPVTLSCSQTLNHNVMYWYQQKSSQAPKLLFHYYDKDFNNEADTPDNFQSRRPNTSFCFLDIRSPGLGDTAMYLCATSRESRGLLNYGYTFGSGTRLTVV.

V and J are TRBV19 and TRBJ1-2; D might be TRBD1 (6 bases). V gave up 6 bases and J gave up 3 bases, with 14 bases separating them. The germline CDR1 and CDR2 sequences are LNHDA and SQIVND (reference sequence). The CDR3 has 14 residues. The CDR3 DNA reads as TGTGCCAGTAGCGCAACTGGGACATACTATGGCTACACCTTC. This gives the protein CASSATGTYYGYTF.

The chain uses TRBV5-4 and TRBJ1-4; 7 bases map to TRBD1. Germline trimming cut 2 bases from V and 8 bases from J; bases unmatched to any gene: 12. Per germline, CDR1 SGHNT and CDR2 YYREEE (reference sequence). The CDR3 loop spans 16 amino acids. CDR3 protein: CASSFLRQGEGEKLFF. CDR3 DNA sequence: TGTGCCAGCAGCTTTTTAAGACAGGGCGAAGGAGAAAAACTGTTTTTT.

This clone came up once. The chain links TRBV5-5 to TRBJ2-7; TRBD2 aligns across 13 bases. Germline-derived CDR1 and CDR2 are SGHKS and YYEKEE (reference sequence). CDR3 length equals 17 residues. Trimming took 2 bases from V and 4 from J; bases not matched to a gene: 9. CDR3 region: CASSFNPVTSGRYEQYF. CDR3 coding DNA: TGTGCCAGCAGCTTTAATCCAGTGACTAGCGGGAGGTACGAGCAGTACTTC.

Of note for this clone: In the same sample, other DNA sequences code for this CDR3. The V call is TRBV5-1, the J call TRBJ1-1; 7 nucleotides agree with TRBD1. The length of the CDR3 is 14 residues. The junction had 4 bases not matched to a gene; V was cut back by 4 bases and J by 1 base. The germline V gene has CDR1 SGHRS and CDR2 YFSETQ. CDR3 nucleotide sequence: TGCGCCAGCAGCCCTGGGACAGAGAACACTGAAGCTTTCTTT. Amino acid sequence: CASSPGTENTEAFF. Full variable domain (rest looked up from reference TRBV5-1 and TRBJ1-1): KAGVTQTPRYLIKTRGQQVTLSCSPISGHRSVSWYQQTPGQGLQFLFEYFSETQRNKGNFPGRFSGRQFSNSRSEMNVSTLELGDSALYLCASSPGTENTEAFFGQGTRLTVV.

The chain links TRBV27 to TRBJ2-7; perhaps TRBD1 as D (5 bases). The CDR3 has 13 residues. The V gene's germline CDR1 is MNHEY and CDR2 SMNVEV (reference sequence). V lost 4 bases, J lost 4 bases, and 11 bases lay in between. CDR3 region: CASSSDREYEQYF. The DNA for the CDR3 is TGTGCCAGCAGTTCAGACAGAGAATACGAGCAGTACTTC.

This clone was seen only once. The chain is built from TRBV10-1 and TRBJ2-4, with 7 bases fitting TRBD1. The germline gives CDR1 WNHNN, CDR2 SYGVQD (reference sequence). J was trimmed by 7 bases and V by 5 bases; bases with no gene match: 11. CDR3 size: 15 residues. DNA for the CDR3: TGCGCCAGCAGTCAAGACAGGGCCGTTGCTAACATTCAGTACTTC. Translating it yields CASSQDRAVANIQYF.

The genes are TRBV27 and TRBJ1-6, with D hard to call. The CDR3 runs 16 residues. V gave up 4 bases and J gave up 7 bases, with 17 bases separating them. Germline V gene lookup returns CDR1 MNHEY and CDR2 SMNVEV (reference sequence). CDR3 bases: TGTGCCAGCAGTTATACGACGCAGTTACTAAATTCACCCCTCCACTTT. This encodes CASSYTTQLLNSPLHF.

V is TRBV6-5 and J is TRBJ1-6, with D tentatively TRBD1 (5 bases). Trimming took off 5 bases at V and 10 bases at J, with 12 bases between the two ends. The CDR3 is 13 amino acids. Germline values: CDR1 MNHEY, CDR2 SVGAGI. The CDR3 DNA reads TGTGCCAGCAGTCGTTGGGACCGCTCACCCCTCCACTTT. This encodes CASSRWDRSPLHF.

The count of this clone is one. The chain has TRBV4-1 and TRBJ1-5; perhaps TRBD1 as D (5 bases). V was cut by 1 base and J by 4 bases, with 8 bases left in between. The germline V gene encodes CDR1 MGHRA and CDR2 YSYEKL. This CDR3 comprises 14 residues. The CDR3, as DNA: TGCGCCAGCAGCCAAGTGTCAGGGAATCAGCCCCAGCATTTT. It codes for CASSQVSGNQPQHF.

This clone came up once. The chain recombines TRBV28 with TRBJ1-4; D is perhaps TRBD1 (6 bases). With 8 bases removed from V and 6 bases from J, the gap between germline ends came to 19 bases. The germline V gene encodes CDR1 MDHEN and CDR2 SYDVKM. CDR3 length: 15 amino acids. The CDR3 loop is CASRGAQGPYEKLFF. CDR3 nucleotides: TGTGCCAGCCGGGGGGCTCAGGGCCCGTATGAAAAACTGTTTTTT. Supplemented by reference TRBV28 and TRBJ1-4, the full variable domain reads DVKVTQSSRYLVKRTGEKVFLECVQDMDHENMFWYRQDPGLGLRLIYFSYDVKMKEKGDIPEGYSVSREKKERFSLILESASTNQTSMYLCASRGAQGPYEKLFFGSGTQLSVL.

In DNA form, the CDR3 reads TGCGCCAGCAGCTTGCAAGCGAACACAGATACGCAGTATTTT. Protein sequence: CASSLQANTDTQYF. This rearrangement joins TRBV5-1 to TRBJ2-3; D is ambiguous. The CDR3 is 14 amino acids. V lost 1 base and J 2 bases, leaving 8 bases between the germline ends. CDR1 SGHRS and CDR2 YFSETQ come from the germline V gene.

This clone was found once. Written as DNA, the CDR3 is TGTGCCAGCAGCCGGACAGCAAACTACTATGGCTACACCTTC. It yields the protein CASSRTANYYGYTF. The V call is TRBV27, the J call TRBJ1-2; a possible D gene is TRBD1 (6 bases). The ends were cut back, 6 bases at V and 3 bases at J, with 14 bases in the middle. The CDR3 consists of 14 residues. Germline CDR1 is MNHEY and CDR2 is SMNVEV (reference sequence).

The V call is TRBV29-1, the J call TRBJ1-1; D remains ambiguous. Germline loops: CDR1 SQVTM, CDR2 ANQGSEA. CDR3 length equals 12 residues. The V end lost 6 bases, the J end lost 1 base, and 9 bases lay between the germline ends. The CDR3 nucleotides read TGCAGCGTCGAGTTTACGAACACTGAAGCTTTCTTT. Its translation: CSVEFTNTEAFF.

The rearrangement joins TRBV5-1 to TRBJ1-1; no clear D. The CDR3 has 15 residues. V lost 0 bases, J lost 5 bases, and 14 bases lay in between. Germline CDR1 is SGHRS and CDR2 is YFSETQ. For the CDR3, the DNA is TGCGCCAGCAGCTTGGAACCGGGGAGAGGGACTGAAGCTTTCTTT. Protein product: CASSLEPGRGTEAFF.

The CDR3 DNA sequence: TGTGCCAGCAGCTTGGCGGGGCGGGGGAGTTCTCAAGAGACCCAGTACTTC. Protein: CASSLAGRGSSQETQYF. V usage is TRBV5-4 and J usage is TRBJ2-5; TRBD2 matches at 7 bases. This CDR3 comprises 17 residues. Germline CDR1 and CDR2: SGHNT and YYREEE (reference sequence). V was clipped by 0 bases and J by 2 bases; unmatched bases: 10.